What follows describes a single T cell receptor beta chain. Reverse transcription used about 0.45 to 1 ug RNA and random hexamers. Using its own MiXCR run on the immunoSEQ multiplex PCR reads, TCRdb lists one record per CDR3 protein. Found here are about 80,000 distinct CDR3 sequences, 91% of them singletons; the top ten hold under 0.65%. The sample is drawn from a study of CD8 T cells in Susac syndrome. CDR3 length: 15 amino acids. After removal of 6 bases from V and 0 bases from J, the junction contained 6 bases not matched to a gene. Germline V lookup: CDR1 SNHLY, CDR2 FYNNEI. Negative isolation yielded CD4+ and CD8+ T cells, and FACS enriched TEMRA cells.

The origin of this receptor is a human donor with multiple sclerosis. The V gene is TRBV2, the J gene TRBJ2-7; TRBD1 agrees at 9 bases. Sequencing was performed on CD8+ T cells from PBMCs. CDR3 region: CASRAGTGNSYEQYF. DNA for the CDR3: TGTGCCAGCAGGGCTGGGACAGGGAACTCCTACGAGCAGTACTTC.